Each of the 29 T cell receptor beta chains below was sequenced from the same sample in a study of shared clonotypes between healthy human individuals. The protocol was immunoSEQ multiplex PCR, while the TCRdb copy is restricted to in-frame clones and leaves out a portion. The data contain approximately 1.4 million clones, 98% of them seen just once; the ten biggest clones take up approximately 0.45%. The specimen was naive CD4+ T cells sorted from blood. Subset specified: CD45RA+ positively selected. The receptors derive from a young man in good health.

The chain has TRBV6-6 and TRBJ2-4; weak D call: TRBD1 (5 bases). The V and J ends lost 2 bases and 1 base respectively, with 9 bases between them. Looked up from germline, CDR1 is MNHNY and CDR2 is SVGAGI (reference sequence). The CDR3 covers 15 residues. CDR3 DNA sequence: TGTGCCAGCAGTTACCAGGCAGGGGCCAAAAACATTCAGTACTTC. Translation gives CASSYQAGAKNIQYF.

This clone has only one observation. The chain employs TRBV10-3 and TRBJ2-6, with D possibly being TRBD1 (5 bases). The CDR3 is 11 residues long. Per germline, CDR1 ENHRY and CDR2 SYGVKD. The germline V and J ends were trimmed by 8 bases and 11 bases, with 10 bases remaining between them. The CDR3 sequence is CAISGSHVLTF. For the CDR3, the DNA is TGTGCCATCTCAGGGTCCCACGTCCTGACTTTC.

V gene TRBV5-6 combines with J gene TRBJ2-1; 7 bases are a match to TRBD1. Trimming took 4 bases from V and 2 from J; bases not matched to a gene: 6. The CDR3 is 15 amino acids. Germline V lookup: CDR1 SGHDT, CDR2 YYEEEE. The CDR3 is CASSGITGAYNEQFF. CDR3 nucleotide sequence: TGTGCCAGCAGCGGCATTACAGGGGCCTACAATGAGCAGTTCTTC.

This chain joins TRBV2 and TRBJ2-2; unclear D gene. V was trimmed by 7 bases and J by 2 bases, leaving 14 bases between them. This CDR3 has 15 amino acids. The germline CDR1 and CDR2 sequences are SNHLY and FYNNEI. CDR3 sequence reads: CASIPGRINTGELFF. The DNA for the CDR3 is TGTGCCAGCATCCCCGGCAGGATTAACACCGGGGAGCTGTTTTTT.

The chain recombines TRBV9 with TRBJ2-3; a possible D gene is TRBD2 (7 bases). Trimming pared 0 bases from V and 5 bases from J, leaving 16 bases between. Germline V gives CDR1 SGDLS, CDR2 YYNGEE. The CDR3 is 16 residues long. DNA of the CDR3: TGTGCCAGCAGCGTAGATTGGGGGGGCCGGGTAGATACGCAGTATTTT. Translating it yields CASSVDWGGRVDTQYF.

The chain combines TRBV27 with TRBJ1-1; tentative D call: TRBD1 (5 bases). V lost 5 bases and J 0 bases, leaving 16 bases between the germline ends. The germline V gene encodes CDR1 MNHEY and CDR2 SMNVEV (reference sequence). The CDR3 has 16 amino acids. CDR3: CASSPDRARMNTEAFF. The CDR3 DNA reads TGTGCCAGCAGTCCCGACAGAGCTAGGATGAACACTGAAGCTTTCTTT.

The chain couples TRBV5-1 to TRBJ1-1; D is uncertain. The CDR3 is made up of 15 amino acids. V was pared by 0 bases and J by 4 bases, with 13 bases between. Germline V CDR1 and CDR2: SGHRS, YFSETQ. CDR3 nucleotides: TGCGCCAGCAGCTTGGCTGGCCCCTCGGGCACTGAAGCTTTCTTT. As protein: CASSLAGPSGTEAFF.

The chain combines TRBV7-6 with TRBJ2-2, with D unclear. Germline CDR1 reads SGHVS; CDR2 reads FNYEAQ. V lost 5 bases and J lost 4, with 8 bases in between. The CDR3 has 13 residues. The CDR3 here is CASSPRVTGELFF. The CDR3 DNA is TGTGCCAGCAGCCCACGGGTCACCGGGGAGCTGTTTTTT. Together with reference TRBV7-6 and TRBJ2-2, the CDR3 gives the full variable domain: GAGVSQSPRYKVTKRGQDVALRCDPISGHVSLYWYRQALGQGPEFLTYFNYEAQQDKSGLPNDRFSAERPEGSISTLTIQRTEQRDSAMYRCASSPRVTGELFFGEGSRLTVL.

This clone is a singleton in its sample. This sequence joins TRBV6-1 and TRBJ2-7, with D uncertain. The CDR3 extends over 15 amino acids. From germline, CDR1 is MNHNS and CDR2 SASEGT. V was trimmed by 4 bases and J by 0 bases, leaving 13 bases between them. In DNA, the CDR3 is TGTGCCAGCAGTGCCCGACCAGGAGACTCCTACGAGCAGTACTTC. It translates to CASSARPGDSYEQYF.

This chain links TRBV18 with TRBJ2-5; tentative D call: TRBD2 (6 bases). The CDR3 is 14 amino acids. The germline gives CDR1 KGHSH, CDR2 LQKENI. Trimming stripped 6 bases from V and 5 bases from J, with 16 bases between. Written as DNA, the CDR3 is TGTGCCAGCTCTTCCGCGGGGAATGAGGAGACCCAGTACTTC. Translating it yields CASSSAGNEETQYF.

This chain uses TRBV6-5 with TRBJ1-2, with 7 bases identical to TRBD1. This CDR3 spans 14 amino acids. Losses at the gene ends were 2 bases for V and 4 bases for J; bases not matched to a gene: 4. Germline V gene data show CDR1 as MNHEY and CDR2 as SVGAGI. The chain's CDR3 is CASSYRGGFYGYTF. The CDR3 nucleotides are TGTGCCAGCAGTTACCGAGGGGGCTTCTATGGCTACACCTTC.

The chain couples TRBV18 to TRBJ1-2, with D hard to call. Germline values: CDR1 KGHSH, CDR2 LQKENI. The CDR3 runs 13 residues. Trimming shortened V by 3 bases and J by 6 bases, and 11 bases separated the two germline ends. In DNA form, the CDR3 reads TGTGCCAGCTCACCGGAGGGAAGGAATGGCTACACCTTC. Translating gives CASSPEGRNGYTF.

V usage is TRBV21-1 and J usage is TRBJ2-7; TRBD2, the table's D call, lacks a check against the DNA. TRBV21-1 is flagged as a pseudogene. There are 17 residues in the CDR3. This chain's CDR3 is CASSKLLLADHTYEQYF. CDR3 nucleotides: TGTGCCAGCAGCAAACTCCTACTAGCGGACCACACCTACGAGCAGTACTTC.

The V call is TRBV28, the J call TRBJ1-2, with 10 bases lining up with TRBD1. This CDR3 comprises 14 residues. Germline CDR1 is MDHEN and CDR2 is SYDVKM. The V segment lost 2 bases and the J segment 5 bases; nucleotides outside the gene matches: 2. The CDR3 sequence is CASSLDRGLYGYTF. In nucleotides, the CDR3 is TGTGCCAGCAGTTTAGACAGGGGGCTTTATGGCTACACCTTC.

The rearrangement joins TRBV6-1 to TRBJ1-2; D remains unclear. CDR1 and CDR2 (germline): MNHNS, SASEGT. The CDR3 runs 15 residues. The ends were cut back, 1 base at V and 0 bases at J, with 9 bases in the middle. CDR3 sequence: CASSEVRETNYGYTF. The CDR3 coding sequence is TGTGCCAGCAGTGAAGTTCGGGAGACTAACTATGGCTACACCTTC.

Note on this clone: Different DNA sequences within this sample yield the same CDR3. The chain carries TRBV14 and TRBJ2-6, with no clear D. This CDR3 has 13 amino acids. V was clipped by 3 bases and J by 4 bases, with 4 bases between them. CDR1 SGHDN and CDR2 FVKESK come from the germline V gene. In nucleotides, the CDR3 is TGTGCCAGCAGCCATGCCGGGGCCAACGTCCTGACTTTC. It encodes CASSHAGANVLTF. The full variable domain, in which reference TRBV14 and TRBJ2-6 provide the parts outside the CDR3, is EAGVTQFPSHSVIEKGQTVTLRCDPISGHDNLYWYRRVMGKEIKFLLHFVKESKQDESGMPNNRFLAERTGGTYSTLKVQPAELEDSGVYFCASSHAGANVLTFGAGSRLTVL.

This chain links TRBV21-1 with TRBJ2-7. TRBV21-1 is a pseudogene. This CDR3 has 13 amino acids. The CDR3 nucleotides are TGTGCCAGCAGCAAAGAGCCCAGCTACGAGCAGTACTTC. Protein product: CASSKEPSYEQYF.

Here the CDR3 reads CASSETGALNTEAFF. The CDR3 coding sequence is TGTGCCAGCAGTGAAACAGGAGCTCTGAACACTGAAGCTTTCTTT. J is TRBJ1-1 and V is TRBV6-1, with D possibly being TRBD1 (5 bases). The ends were cut back, 2 bases at V and 0 bases at J, with 10 bases in the middle. The germline gives CDR1 MNHNS, CDR2 SASEGT. The CDR3 has 15 amino acids.

This clone was observed a single time. The J gene is TRBJ2-3, the V gene TRBV18, with 12 positions matching TRBD2. Trimming took 4 bases from V and 4 from J; bases not matched to a gene: 6. Germline values: CDR1 KGHSH, CDR2 LQKENI. CDR3 size: 16 residues. In DNA form, the CDR3 reads TGTGCCAGCTCACGTGAGACTAGCGGGAGCTCAGATACGCAGTATTTT. Translated: CASSRETSGSSDTQYF.

The V gene is TRBV18, the J gene TRBJ2-7, with TRBD2 as a possible D gene (6 bases). This CDR3 has 14 residues. Trimming pared 5 bases from V and 4 bases from J, leaving 15 bases between. The germline V gene encodes CDR1 KGHSH and CDR2 LQKENI. CDR3 loop: CASSSMGLSYEQYF. The CDR3, as DNA: TGTGCCAGCTCATCAATGGGACTTTCGTACGAGCAGTACTTC.

This rearrangement joins TRBV29-1 to TRBJ2-3; possibly TRBD1 or TRBD2 for D (5 bases each). The V gene lost 3 bases and the J gene lost 4 bases, with 11 bases spanning the gap. The CDR3 consists of 13 residues. The germline CDR1 and CDR2 sequences are SQVTM and ANQGSEA. CDR3 amino acids: CSVDFMGADTQYF. The DNA of the CDR3 is TGCAGCGTTGATTTTATGGGGGCAGATACGCAGTATTTT.

Concerning this clone: The same CDR3 can be traced to other DNA sequences in this sample. The chain couples TRBV18 to TRBJ2-7, with 11 bases that match TRBD2. The CDR3 runs 15 residues. Trimming removed 3 bases from V and 0 bases from J; junction bases left unmatched: 1. Per germline, CDR1 KGHSH and CDR2 LQKENI. The CDR3: CASSPGTSGSYEQYF. CDR3 bases: TGTGCCAGCTCACCCGGGACTAGCGGCTCCTACGAGCAGTACTTC.

The chain combines TRBV19 with TRBJ1-2; TRBD1 might be the D (5 bases). Germline CDR1 and CDR2: LNHDA and SQIVND (reference sequence). The CDR3 runs to 14 residues. The chain's CDR3 is CTPTVTDGGDGYTF. For the CDR3, the DNA is TGTACGCCCACCGTAACCGACGGAGGGGATGGCTACACCTTC.

V usage is TRBV10-1 and J usage is TRBJ2-7; D ambiguous. CDR1 and CDR2 from the germline V gene are WNHNN and SYGVQD (reference sequence). The CDR3 covers 12 residues. V shed 3 bases and J shed 0 bases, with 3 bases lying between them. The CDR3 protein is CASSDTSYEQYF. The CDR3 region has the DNA TGCGCCAGCAGTGACACCTCCTACGAGCAGTACTTC.

The rearrangement uses TRBV28 and TRBJ2-3; D uncertain. Germline values: CDR1 MDHEN, CDR2 SYDVKM. Trimming took 2 bases from V and 9 from J, leaving 12 bases between them. The CDR3 spans 13 residues. CDR3 bases: TGTGCCAGCAGTTTAACTTCCTTACCGACGCAGTATTTT. It is translated as CASSLTSLPTQYF.

Comments on this clone: In the same sample, other DNA sequences code for this CDR3. The chain employs TRBV5-1 and TRBJ2-2; 16 bases are shared with TRBD2. Germline values: CDR1 SGHRS, CDR2 YFSETQ. CDR3 length: 18 residues. V gave up 3 bases and J gave up 5 bases; unmatched junction bases: 7. The CDR3 region is CASSSGLAGGPGTGELFF. The CDR3, as DNA: TGCGCCAGCAGCTCGGGACTAGCGGGAGGGCCGGGAACCGGGGAGCTGTTTTTT. Using reference TRBV5-1 and TRBJ2-2 for the parts outside the CDR3, the full variable domain is KAGVTQTPRYLIKTRGQQVTLSCSPISGHRSVSWYQQTPGQGLQFLFEYFSETQRNKGNFPGRFSGRQFSNSRSEMNVSTLELGDSALYLCASSSGLAGGPGTGELFFGEGSRLTVL.

The rearrangement uses TRBV28 and TRBJ2-6; 9 bases are a match to TRBD2. The CDR3 sequence is 18 residues long. In germline, CDR1 is MDHEN, CDR2 SYDVKM. Unmatched junction bases numbered 10, after V lost 7 bases and J lost 0 bases. The CDR3 DNA sequence: TGTGCCAGCACTCTAGCGGGACTAGCCGACTCTGGGGCCAACGTCCTGACTTTC. This gives the protein CASTLAGLADSGANVLTF.

V is TRBV7-9 and J is TRBJ2-7; D uncertain. The CDR3 length is 11 residues. V was clipped by 3 bases and J by 5 bases, with 5 bases between them. Germline V gene lookup returns CDR1 SEHNR and CDR2 FQNEAQ (reference sequence). The CDR3 DNA is TGTGCCAGCAGCTTCCTCAACGAGCAGTACTTC. Translation: CASSFLNEQYF.

The chain carries TRBV5-4 and TRBJ2-1; D possibly uses TRBD1 or TRBD2 (5 bases each). Germline V gene lookup returns CDR1 SGHNT and CDR2 YYREEE (reference sequence). This CDR3 has 16 amino acids. The V end lost 4 bases, the J end lost 5 bases, and 19 bases lay between the germline ends. CDR3 DNA sequence: TGTGCCAGCAGCCGGGACCCCCGGAGGTTTAACAATGAGCAGTTCTTC. The encoded protein is CASSRDPRRFNNEQFF.